The 28 T cell receptor beta chains below were found in one sample sequenced in a study of blood T cell repertoires in COVID-19. This table comes from immunoSEQ multiplex PCR, and its TCRdb copy is limited to in-frame clones, with some not included. Here the sample spans about 270,000 clones, 85% to 90% being singletons. The source material was PBMCs or T cells enriched from blood (not recorded which). The receptors originated from a woman in her sixties or seventies who had recovered from COVID-19.

The chain joins TRBV15 to TRBJ1-4, with no clear D. The CDR3 totals 13 residues. The V gene's germline CDR1 is LNHNV and CDR2 YYDKDF (reference sequence). V lost 5 bases and J 3 bases, leaving 7 bases between the germline ends. Here the CDR3 DNA reads TGTGCCACCAGCCCTCCTTCTAATGAAAAACTGTTTTTT. It encodes CATSPPSNEKLFF.

The rearrangement joins TRBV7-9 to TRBJ1-5, with D tentatively TRBD1 (6 bases). V was trimmed by 6 bases and J by 1 base, leaving 16 bases between them. In germline, CDR1 is SEHNR, CDR2 FQNEAQ (reference sequence). The CDR3 has 16 residues. This chain's CDR3 is CASSKGRGGSNQPQHF. The CDR3 DNA sequence: TGTGCCAGCAGTAAGGGCAGGGGTGGGAGCAATCAGCCCCAGCATTTT.

This chain links TRBV30 with TRBJ2-4; TRBD2 agrees at 8 bases. V shed 2 bases and J 8 bases; nucleotides not matched to a gene: 8. The CDR3 is 14 amino acids. Germline V lookup: CDR1 GTSNPN, CDR2 SVGIG (reference sequence). CDR3 nucleotide sequence: TGTGCCTGGAGTCCCCCCGGGGGGGGGTACATTCAGTACTTC. Amino acid sequence: CAWSPPGGGYIQYF.

The V gene is TRBV9, the J gene TRBJ2-7; 7 nucleotides agree with TRBD1. There are 15 residues in the CDR3. Per the germline V gene, CDR1 is SGDLS and CDR2 is YYNGEE. With V trimmed by 4 bases and J by 2 bases, 9 bases remained unmatched. The CDR3 nucleotides read TGTGCCAGCAGCAACCCCGGACAGGTTCCCTACGAGCAGTACTTC. Its translation: CASSNPGQVPYEQYF.

The V gene is TRBV5-1, the J gene TRBJ2-1, with 7 bases that match TRBD1. The CDR3 is 14 amino acids. Germline CDR1 reads SGHRS; CDR2 reads YFSETQ. V dropped 1 base and J dropped 8; count of bases not matched to a gene: 6. The CDR3 loop reads CASSLNKGADEQFF. The CDR3 DNA is TGCGCCAGCAGCTTGAACAAGGGGGCAGATGAGCAGTTCTTC.

The CDR3 DNA reads as TGTGCCATCAGCGCAACTCGGACTAGCGGGAGTAGTATTAATGAGCAGTTCTTC. As protein: CAISATRTSGSSINEQFF. The gene calls are TRBV10-3 and TRBJ2-1; the match to TRBD2 covers 13 bases. Germline V gives CDR1 ENHRY, CDR2 SYGVKD. Trimming removed 6 bases from V and 7 bases from J; junction bases left unmatched: 15. This CDR3 spans 18 amino acids.

The rearrangement joins TRBV5-4 to TRBJ2-6; 8 positions match TRBD1. Germline assignment: CDR1 SGHNT and CDR2 YYREEE (reference sequence). This CDR3 is built from 15 residues. V lost 2 bases to trimming and J lost 4 bases; unmatched junction nucleotides: 2. CDR3 nucleotide sequence: TGTGCCAGCAGCTTCCAGGGGGCCGGGGCCAACGTCCTGACTTTC. As protein: CASSFQGAGANVLTF. Full variable domain (missing parts from reference TRBV5-4 and TRBJ2-6): ETGVTQSPTHLIKTRGQQVTLRCSSQSGHNTVSWYQQALGQGPQFIFQYYREEENGRGNFPPRFSGLQFPNYSSELNVNALELDDSALYLCASSFQGAGANVLTFGAGSRLTVL.

The rearrangement joins TRBV7-8 to TRBJ2-1; possible D gene TRBD2, 5 bases. The CDR3 is 13 amino acids. The germline V and J ends were trimmed by 5 bases and 4 bases, with 9 bases remaining between them. The germline V gene encodes CDR1 SGHVS and CDR2 FQNEAQ. The chain's CDR3 is CASSPGVYNEQFF. CDR3 nucleotides: TGTGCCAGCAGCCCCGGGGTTTACAATGAGCAGTTCTTC.

In this sample, this clone turned up once. The J gene is TRBJ1-1, the V gene TRBV11-2; no clear D gene. Trimming cost V 1 base and J 6 bases, with 9 bases left between them. The CDR3 is made up of 13 amino acids. CDR1 and CDR2 (germline): SGHAT, FQNNGV. CDR3 sequence reads: CASSLVWGAEAFF. Written as DNA, the CDR3 is TGTGCCAGCAGCTTAGTTTGGGGAGCTGAAGCTTTCTTT.

V and J are TRBV27 and TRBJ1-1; the D gene is possibly TRBD1 (5 bases). This CDR3 comprises 13 residues. In germline, CDR1 is MNHEY, CDR2 SMNVEV (reference sequence). V was pared by 5 bases and J by 4 bases, with 11 bases between. CDR3 sequence (DNA): TGTGCCAGCAGTACACAGGTGGGCACTGAAGCTTTCTTT. Translating it yields CASSTQVGTEAFF.

The CDR3 nucleotides are TGTGCCAGCAGTTTACTTGGACAGGTAGCTCCAGATACGCAGTATTTT. This sequence encodes CASSLLGQVAPDTQYF. V and J are TRBV27 and TRBJ2-3; 7 positions match TRBD1. The CDR3 sequence is 16 residues long. The junction had 9 bases not matched to a gene; V was cut back by 2 bases and J by 4 bases. Germline CDR1 is MNHEY and CDR2 is SMNVEV (reference sequence).

V gene TRBV29-1 combines with J gene TRBJ1-2; 8 bases map to TRBD1. This CDR3 region has 10 residues. V was pared by 6 bases and J by 6 bases, with 0 bases of the junction left unmatched. The V gene's germline CDR1 is SQVTM and CDR2 ANQGSEA. The CDR3 is CSVGQDGYTF. DNA of the CDR3: TGCAGCGTGGGACAGGATGGCTACACCTTC.

The chain recombines TRBV7-3 with TRBJ1-1, with 10 bases identical to TRBD1. The ends lost 5 bases at V and 5 bases at J; junction bases unmatched: 2. Germline CDR1 SGHTA, CDR2 FQGTGA. The CDR3 consists of 13 residues. CDR3 DNA sequence: TGTGCCAGCAGCCCGGGACAGGGGACTGAAGCTTTCTTT. Amino acids: CASSPGQGTEAFF.

The V call is TRBV7-9, the J call TRBJ1-5; D remains ambiguous. Between the trimmed V and J ends, which lost 5 bases and 0 bases, there was a span of 11 bases. The CDR3 covers 15 residues. CDR1 and CDR2 (germline): SEHNR, FQNEAQ (reference sequence). In nucleotides, the CDR3 is TGTGCCAGCAGCCCCTCAGGCAGTAGCAATCAGCCCCAGCATTTT. The encoded protein is CASSPSGSSNQPQHF.

The chain employs TRBV10-3 and TRBJ2-7; D possibly corresponds to TRBD2 (5 bases). Deletions cut 4 bases from V and 4 bases from J, with 14 bases between. Germline lookup yields CDR1 ENHRY and CDR2 SYGVKD. CDR3 size: 14 residues. The CDR3 nucleotides are TGTGCCATCAGTGGGATCGCGGGTGCTTACGAGCAGTACTTC. It is translated as CAISGIAGAYEQYF.

A single count supports this clone. The CDR3 DNA is TGTGCCAGCAGCCGAGGAGAGCTAACTGAAGCTTTCTTT. Its protein product is CASSRGELTEAFF. The chain joins TRBV11-3 to TRBJ1-1; D remains unclear. The V end was cut by 5 bases, the J end by 5 bases, with 12 bases between. Germline CDR1 and CDR2: SGHNT and YENEEA. This CDR3 has 13 residues.

The V and J genes are TRBV7-9 and TRBJ1-6; weak D call: TRBD1 (6 bases). With 2 bases removed from V and 9 bases from J, the gap between germline ends came to 23 bases. The length of the CDR3 is 18 residues. The germline gives CDR1 SEHNR, CDR2 FQNEAQ (reference sequence). The CDR3 coding sequence is TGTGCCAGCAGCTTACCCGGGACAAGTCTCAGCGGGGGTTCACCCCTCCACTTT. Residues: CASSLPGTSLSGGSPLHF.

The rearrangement uses TRBV9 and TRBJ1-2, with unresolved D. V shed 0 bases and J shed 8 bases, with 14 bases lying between them. The CDR3 is 14 amino acids. The germline CDR1 and CDR2 sequences are SGDLS and YYNGEE. The CDR3: CASSVASQVQGYTF. In DNA form, the CDR3 reads TGTGCCAGCAGCGTAGCTAGCCAGGTCCAGGGCTACACCTTC.

The V call is TRBV28, the J call TRBJ1-2; weak D call: TRBD1 (6 bases). V gave up 2 bases and J gave up 6 bases, with 10 bases separating them. The CDR3 has 13 amino acids. CDR1 and CDR2 from the germline V gene are MDHEN and SYDVKM. The CDR3, as DNA: TGTGCCAGCAGTTTACCCGGACAGAATGGCTACACCTTC. Its translation is CASSLPGQNGYTF.

V and J are TRBV7-2 and TRBJ1-3; no firm D call. The CDR3 sequence is 13 residues long. Per the germline V gene, CDR1 is SGHTA and CDR2 is FQGNSA. The V end lost 4 bases, the J end lost 8 bases, and 12 bases lay between the germline ends. CDR3 loop: CASSSQRGDTIYF. The CDR3 DNA follows: TGTGCCAGCAGCTCCCAGCGGGGAGACACCATATATTTT. Full variable domain (outside the CDR3, taken from reference TRBV7-2 and TRBJ1-3): GAGVSQSPSNKVTEKGKDVELRCDPISGHTALYWYRQSLGQGLEFLIYFQGNSAPDKSGLPSDRFSAERTGGSVSTLTIQRTQQEDSAVYLCASSSQRGDTIYFGEGSWLTVV.

The rearrangement uses TRBV20-1 and TRBJ1-1; D is undetermined. Per germline, CDR1 DFQATT and CDR2 SNEGSKA (reference sequence). V shed 3 bases and J shed 2 bases, with 10 bases lying between them. This CDR3 is 13 amino acids long. As DNA, the CDR3 is TGCAGTGCTAGTGGGCTCATAAACACTGAAGCTTTCTTT. Its protein is CSASGLINTEAFF.

The rearrangement joins TRBV7-3 to TRBJ2-1, with 8 positions matching TRBD2. V shed 8 bases, J shed 0 bases, and the junction held 9 bases outside the gene matches. Germline CDR1 SGHTA, CDR2 FQGTGA. The CDR3 sequence is 16 residues long. CDR3 region: CASQLKSGSSYNEQFF. CDR3 nucleotide sequence: TGTGCCAGCCAGCTAAAAAGCGGGAGCTCCTACAATGAGCAGTTCTTC.

The chain is built from TRBV5-1 and TRBJ1-4; D remains ambiguous. V gave up 0 bases and J gave up 5 bases, with 8 bases separating them. Germline CDR1 SGHRS, CDR2 YFSETQ. The CDR3 is 14 amino acids. The CDR3 DNA sequence: TGCGCCAGCAGCTTGGGGGCTGGGAATGAAAAACTGTTTTTT. Translation: CASSLGAGNEKLFF.

This clone was seen a handful of times. V and J are TRBV11-3 and TRBJ2-7, with 7 bases identical to TRBD1. Trimming at V came to 2 bases and at J to 2 bases, leaving 0 bases not matched to a gene. Germline V gene sequence: CDR1 SGHNT, CDR2 YENEEA. The CDR3 is made up of 13 amino acids. CDR3 bases: TGTGCCAGCAGCTTAAGGGGGCCCTACGAGCAGTACTTC. Encoded protein: CASSLRGPYEQYF.

The V gene is TRBV5-1, the J gene TRBJ2-5; D gene uncertain. This CDR3 has 15 amino acids. From germline, CDR1 is SGHRS and CDR2 YFSETQ. V lost 3 bases and J 0 bases, leaving 12 bases between the germline ends. The DNA for the CDR3 is TGCGCCAGCAGCTCCCCTGAGATCAACCAAGAGACCCAGTACTTC. Protein sequence: CASSSPEINQETQYF.

This chain connects TRBV10-1 to TRBJ2-1, with 7 bases matching TRBD2. Germline CDR1 and CDR2: WNHNN and SYGVQD (reference sequence). The CDR3 contains 14 residues. V was pared by 8 bases and J by 7 bases, with 11 bases of the junction left unmatched. The CDR3 DNA reads TGCGCCAGCTTAGCGATGGGGGAGGGAAATGAGCAGTTCTTC. It encodes CASLAMGEGNEQFF.

There are a few counts of this clone. The chain combines TRBV5-4 with TRBJ1-6, with D possibly matching TRBD1 (6 bases). The length of the CDR3 is 16 residues. From germline, CDR1 is SGHNT and CDR2 YYREEE (reference sequence). The V and J ends lost 0 bases and 6 bases respectively, with 13 bases between them. In DNA, the CDR3 is TGTGCCAGCAGCTTGGCAGGGGCCGGAATTAATTCACCCCTCCACTTT. Its protein product is CASSLAGAGINSPLHF.

This sequence joins TRBV19 and TRBJ2-6, with 9 bases matching TRBD1. The CDR3 sequence is 17 residues long. CDR1 LNHDA and CDR2 SQIVND come from the germline V gene (reference sequence). With 1 base clipped from V and 3 bases from J, the junction kept 4 bases outside the gene matches. The DNA of the CDR3 is TGTGCCAGTAGTATAGGACAGGGGGTCGGTGGGGCCAACGTCCTGACTTTC. This codes for CASSIGQGVGGANVLTF.